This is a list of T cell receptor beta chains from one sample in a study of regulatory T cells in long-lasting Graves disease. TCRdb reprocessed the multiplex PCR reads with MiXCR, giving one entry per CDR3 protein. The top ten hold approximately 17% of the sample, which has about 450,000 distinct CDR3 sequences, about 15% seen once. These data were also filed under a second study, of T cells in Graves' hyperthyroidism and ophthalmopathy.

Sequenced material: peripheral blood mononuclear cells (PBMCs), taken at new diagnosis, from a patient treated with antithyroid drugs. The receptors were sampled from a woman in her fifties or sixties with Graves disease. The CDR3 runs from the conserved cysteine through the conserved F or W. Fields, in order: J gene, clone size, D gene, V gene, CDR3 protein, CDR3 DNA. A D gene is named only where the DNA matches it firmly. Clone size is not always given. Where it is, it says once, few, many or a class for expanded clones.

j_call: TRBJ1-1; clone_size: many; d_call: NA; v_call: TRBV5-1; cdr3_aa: CASSLGPPGMNTEAFF; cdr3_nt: TGCGCCAGCAGCCTGGGCCCCCCAGGGATGAACACTGAAGCTTTCTTT
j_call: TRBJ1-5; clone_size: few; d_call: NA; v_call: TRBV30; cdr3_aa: CAWSQQDRNQPQHF; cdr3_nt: TGTGCCTGGAGCCAACAGGACAGAAATCAGCCCCAGCATTTT
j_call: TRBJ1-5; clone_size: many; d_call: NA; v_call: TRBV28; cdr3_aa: CASSNGGHQPQHF; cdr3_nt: TGTGCCAGCAGTAACGGGGGTCATCAGCCCCAGCATTTT
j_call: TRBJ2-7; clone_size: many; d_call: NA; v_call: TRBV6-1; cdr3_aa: CASSKHRDTSYEQYF; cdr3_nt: TGTGCCAGCAGTAAACACCGGGACACTTCCTACGAGCAGTACTTC
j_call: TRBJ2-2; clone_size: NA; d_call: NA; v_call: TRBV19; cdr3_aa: CASSGRNTGELFF; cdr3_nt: TGTGCCAGTAGCGGGAGAAATACCGGGGAGCTGTTTTTT
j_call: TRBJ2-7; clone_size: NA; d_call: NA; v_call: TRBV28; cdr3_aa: CATRTAPKPEQYF; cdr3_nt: TGTGCCACCCGGACAGCGCCGAAGCCCGAGCAGTACTTC
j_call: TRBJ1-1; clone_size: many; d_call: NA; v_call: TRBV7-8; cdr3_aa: CASSLGSSEAFF; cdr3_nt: TGTGCCAGCAGCTTGGGGTCTTCTGAAGCTTTCTTT
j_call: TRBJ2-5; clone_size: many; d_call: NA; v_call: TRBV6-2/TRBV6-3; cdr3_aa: CASSNIPLGYQETQYF; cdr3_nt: TGTGCCAGCAGTAACATCCCTTTGGGGTACCAAGAGACCCAGTACTTC
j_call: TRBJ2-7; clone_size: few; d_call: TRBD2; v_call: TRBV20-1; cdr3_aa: CSARLAVSYEQYF; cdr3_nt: TGCAGTGCTAGGCTAGCGGTCTCCTACGAGCAGTACTTC
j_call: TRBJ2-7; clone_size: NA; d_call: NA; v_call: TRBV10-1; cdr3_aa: CASSVRLDYEQYF; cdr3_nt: TGCGCCAGCAGTGTCAGGTTAGACTACGAGCAGTACTTC
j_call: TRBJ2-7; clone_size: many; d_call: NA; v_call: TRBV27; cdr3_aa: CASSLGPAGVEQYF; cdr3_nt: TGTGCCAGCAGTTTGGGGCCGGCGGGCGTCGAGCAGTACTTC
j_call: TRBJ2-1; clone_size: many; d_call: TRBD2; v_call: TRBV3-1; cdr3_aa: CASSPEAGKGYEQFF; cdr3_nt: TGTGCCAGCAGCCCAGAAGCGGGAAAGGGTTATGAGCAGTTCTTC
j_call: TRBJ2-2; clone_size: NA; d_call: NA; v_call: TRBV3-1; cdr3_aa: CASSPSSVAGELFF; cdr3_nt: TGTGCCAGCAGCCCTTCCTCGGTCGCCGGGGAGCTGTTTTTT
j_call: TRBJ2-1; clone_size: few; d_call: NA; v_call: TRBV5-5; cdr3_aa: CASSLWGNKDNEQFF; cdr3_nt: TGTGCCAGCAGCCTTTGGGGGAATAAGGACAATGAGCAGTTCTTC
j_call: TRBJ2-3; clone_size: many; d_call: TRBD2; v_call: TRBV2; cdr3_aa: CASRSSGGTQYF; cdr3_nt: TGTGCCAGCAGATCTAGCGGAGGTACGCAGTATTTT
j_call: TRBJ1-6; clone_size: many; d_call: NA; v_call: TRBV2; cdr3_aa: CASSEAGFSYNSPLHF; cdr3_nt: TGTGCCAGCAGTGAAGCGGGTTTCTCCTATAATTCACCCCTCCACTTT
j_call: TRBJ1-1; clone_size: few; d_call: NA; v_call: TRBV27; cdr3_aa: CASSLLGAAEAFF; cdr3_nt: TGTGCCAGCAGTTTATTGGGGGCCGCTGAAGCTTTCTTT
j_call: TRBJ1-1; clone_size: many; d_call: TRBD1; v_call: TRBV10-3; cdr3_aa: CAISESNRGTEAFF; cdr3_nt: TGTGCCATCAGTGAGTCGAACAGGGGGACTGAAGCTTTCTTT
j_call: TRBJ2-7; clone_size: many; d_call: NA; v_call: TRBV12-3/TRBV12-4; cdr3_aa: CASSPFRGYEQYF; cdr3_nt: TGTGCCAGCAGTCCCTTCCGGGGATACGAGCAGTACTTC
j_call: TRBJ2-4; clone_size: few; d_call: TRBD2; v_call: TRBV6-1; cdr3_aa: CASSEDGGGLQNIQYF; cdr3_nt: TGTGCCAGCAGTGAAGACGGCGGGGGATTACAAAACATTCAGTACTTC
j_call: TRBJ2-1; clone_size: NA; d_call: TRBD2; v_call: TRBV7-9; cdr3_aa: CASSLVVGWGQGTSGRSNEQFF; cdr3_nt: TGTGCCAGCAGCTTAGTAGTTGGGTGGGGACAGGGGACTAGCGGGAGGTCAAATGAGCAGTTCTTC
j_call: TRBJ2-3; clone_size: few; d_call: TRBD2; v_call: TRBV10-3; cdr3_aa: CAISATSGTTDTQYF; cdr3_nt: TGTGCCATCAGTGCGACTAGCGGGACCACAGATACGCAGTATTTT
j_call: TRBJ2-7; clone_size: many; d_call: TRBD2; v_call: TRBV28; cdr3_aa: CASSPRTSGSIYEQYF; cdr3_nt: TGTGCCAGCAGCCCCCGGACTAGCGGGAGTATCTACGAGCAGTACTTC
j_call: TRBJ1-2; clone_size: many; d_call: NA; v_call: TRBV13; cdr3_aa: CASSPPPDGADGYTF; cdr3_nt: TGTGCCAGCAGCCCCCCCCCCGACGGGGCGGATGGCTACACCTTC
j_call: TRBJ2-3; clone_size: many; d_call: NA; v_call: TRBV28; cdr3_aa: CASSFWGQGDTDTQYF; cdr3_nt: TGTGCCAGCAGTTTCTGGGGCCAGGGAGATACAGATACGCAGTATTTT
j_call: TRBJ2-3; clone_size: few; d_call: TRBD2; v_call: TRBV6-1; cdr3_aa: CASRTSGRAKDTQYF; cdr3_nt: TGTGCCAGCAGAACTAGCGGGAGGGCCAAAGATACGCAGTATTTT
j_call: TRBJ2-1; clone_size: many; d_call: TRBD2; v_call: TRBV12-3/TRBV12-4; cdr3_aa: CASSWDYSYNEQFF; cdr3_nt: TGTGCCAGCAGTTGGGACTACTCCTACAATGAGCAGTTCTTC
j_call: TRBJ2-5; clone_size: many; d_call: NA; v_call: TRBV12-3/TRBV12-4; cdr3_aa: CASSRFSAQETQYF; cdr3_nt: TGTGCCAGCAGCAGGTTCAGCGCCCAAGAGACCCAGTACTTC
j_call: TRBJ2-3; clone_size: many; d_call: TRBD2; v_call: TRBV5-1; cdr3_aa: CASRIAGGTDTQYF; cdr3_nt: TGCGCCAGCAGGATAGCGGGAGGCACAGATACGCAGTATTTT
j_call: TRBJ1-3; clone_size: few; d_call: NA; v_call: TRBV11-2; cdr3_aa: CASSFVRQASSGNTIYF; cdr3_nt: TGTGCCAGCAGCTTCGTCCGACAGGCCAGCTCTGGAAACACCATATATTTT
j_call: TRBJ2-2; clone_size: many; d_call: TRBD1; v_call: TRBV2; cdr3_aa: CASSEDRGFANTGELFF; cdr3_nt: TGTGCCAGCAGTGAGGACAGGGGGTTCGCGAACACCGGGGAGCTGTTTTTT
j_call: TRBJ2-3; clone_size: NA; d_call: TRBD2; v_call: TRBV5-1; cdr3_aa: CASSLASGGFRDTQYF; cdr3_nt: TGCGCCAGCAGCTTGGCCTCGGGAGGGTTTCGGGATACGCAGTATTTT
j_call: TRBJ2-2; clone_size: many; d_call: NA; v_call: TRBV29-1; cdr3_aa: CSVEEGAGELFF; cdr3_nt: TGCAGCGTTGAAGAGGGGGCCGGGGAGCTGTTTTTT
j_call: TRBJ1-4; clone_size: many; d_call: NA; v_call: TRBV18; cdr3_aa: CASSPVETREKLFF; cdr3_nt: TGTGCCAGCTCACCGGTGGAAACTCGGGAAAAACTGTTTTTT
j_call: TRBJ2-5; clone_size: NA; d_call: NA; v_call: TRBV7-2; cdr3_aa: CASSLALRSAVQETQYF; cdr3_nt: TGTGCCAGCAGCTTAGCGCTAAGATCCGCAGTACAAGAGACCCAGTACTTC
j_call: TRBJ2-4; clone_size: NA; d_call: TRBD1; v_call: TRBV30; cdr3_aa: CAWSVQGAGNIQYF; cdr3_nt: TGTGCCTGGAGTGTACAGGGGGCGGGTAACATTCAGTACTTC
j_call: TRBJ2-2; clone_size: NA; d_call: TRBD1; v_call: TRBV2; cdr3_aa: CASMPRQGTGELFF; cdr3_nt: TGTGCCAGCATGCCGAGACAGGGGACCGGGGAGCTGTTTTTT
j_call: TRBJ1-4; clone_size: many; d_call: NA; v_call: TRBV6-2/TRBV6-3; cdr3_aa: CASSPREGEKLFF; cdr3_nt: TGTGCCAGCAGTCCCCGGGAGGGGGAAAAACTGTTTTTT
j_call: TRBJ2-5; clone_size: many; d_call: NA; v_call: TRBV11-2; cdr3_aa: CASGGDQETQYF; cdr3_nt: TGTGCCAGCGGGGGCGATCAAGAGACCCAGTACTTC
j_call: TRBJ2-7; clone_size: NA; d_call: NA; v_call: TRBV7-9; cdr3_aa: CASSSWASTYEQYF; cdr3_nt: TGTGCCAGCAGCTCCTGGGCCTCTACCTACGAGCAGTACTTC
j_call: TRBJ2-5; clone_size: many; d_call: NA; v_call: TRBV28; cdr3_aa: CASSSRGGTQYF; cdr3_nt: TGTGCCAGCAGTTCAAGAGGTGGGACCCAGTACTTC
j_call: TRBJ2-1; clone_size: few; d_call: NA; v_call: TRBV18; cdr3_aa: CASSPGELNNEQFF; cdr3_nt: TGTGCCAGCTCACCTGGGGAGCTAAACAATGAGCAGTTCTTC
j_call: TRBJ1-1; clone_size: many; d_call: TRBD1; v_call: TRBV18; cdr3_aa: CASSPDRVRVEAFF; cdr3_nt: TGTGCCAGCTCACCGGACAGGGTTAGGGTCGAAGCTTTCTTT
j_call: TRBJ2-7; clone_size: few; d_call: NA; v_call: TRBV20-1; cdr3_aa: CSAWAGLDYEQYF; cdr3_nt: TGCAGTGCTTGGGCAGGACTCGACTACGAGCAGTACTTC
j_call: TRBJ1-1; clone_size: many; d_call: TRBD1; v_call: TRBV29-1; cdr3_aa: CTSGGGLSEAFF; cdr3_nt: TGCACCTCAGGGGGAGGGTTGTCTGAAGCTTTCTTT
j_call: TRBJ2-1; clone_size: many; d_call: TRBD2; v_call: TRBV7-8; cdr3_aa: CASSFGLAGDRLAEQFF; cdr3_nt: TGTGCCAGCAGCTTCGGACTAGCGGGAGATCGGTTGGCTGAGCAGTTCTTC